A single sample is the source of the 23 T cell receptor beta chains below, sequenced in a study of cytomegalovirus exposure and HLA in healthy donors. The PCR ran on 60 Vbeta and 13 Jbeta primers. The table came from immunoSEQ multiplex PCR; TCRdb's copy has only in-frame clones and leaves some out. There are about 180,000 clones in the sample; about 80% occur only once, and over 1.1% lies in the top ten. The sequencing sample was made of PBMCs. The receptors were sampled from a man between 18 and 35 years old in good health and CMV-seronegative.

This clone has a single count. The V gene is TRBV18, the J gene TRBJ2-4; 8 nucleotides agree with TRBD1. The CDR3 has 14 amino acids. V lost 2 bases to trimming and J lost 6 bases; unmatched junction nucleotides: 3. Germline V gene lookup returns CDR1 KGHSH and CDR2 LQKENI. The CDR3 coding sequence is TGTGCCAGCTCACCATCAGGGGGCAGAAACATTCAGTACTTC. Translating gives CASSPSGGRNIQYF.

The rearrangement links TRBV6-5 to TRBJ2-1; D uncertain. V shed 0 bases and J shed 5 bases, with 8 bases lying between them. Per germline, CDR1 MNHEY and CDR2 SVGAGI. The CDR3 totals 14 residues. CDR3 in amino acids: CASSYSNSHNEQFF. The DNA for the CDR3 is TGTGCCAGCAGTTACTCGAACAGTCACAATGAGCAGTTCTTC.

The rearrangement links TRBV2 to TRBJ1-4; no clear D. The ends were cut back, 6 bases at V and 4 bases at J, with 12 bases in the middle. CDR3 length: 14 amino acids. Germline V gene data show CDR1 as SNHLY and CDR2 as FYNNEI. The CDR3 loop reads CASREYGNNEKLFF. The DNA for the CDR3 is TGTGCCAGCAGAGAGTACGGGAATAATGAAAAACTGTTTTTT.

The DNA for the CDR3 is TGTGCCAGCAGCCCCGGGACAGGGGTCTTTAATGAGCAGTTCTTC. It encodes CASSPGTGVFNEQFF. The chain uses TRBV9 and TRBJ2-1, with 10 bases aligning to TRBD1. The V gene end was trimmed by 4 bases and the J gene end by 7 bases; junction bases not matched to a gene: 8. The germline V gene encodes CDR1 SGDLS and CDR2 YYNGEE. The CDR3 is made up of 15 amino acids.

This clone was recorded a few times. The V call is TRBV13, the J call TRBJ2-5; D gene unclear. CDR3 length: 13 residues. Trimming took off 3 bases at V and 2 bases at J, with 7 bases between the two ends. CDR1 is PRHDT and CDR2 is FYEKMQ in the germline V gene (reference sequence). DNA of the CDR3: TGTGCCAGCAGCTTGAGTCTACAAGAGACCCAGTACTTC. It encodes CASSLSLQETQYF.

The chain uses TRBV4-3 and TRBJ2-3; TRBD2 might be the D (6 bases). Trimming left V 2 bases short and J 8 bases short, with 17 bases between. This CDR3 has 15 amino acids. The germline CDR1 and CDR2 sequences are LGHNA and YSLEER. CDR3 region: CASSQSPGTAATQYF. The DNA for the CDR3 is TGCGCCAGCAGCCAAAGCCCCGGGACTGCCGCTACGCAGTATTTT.

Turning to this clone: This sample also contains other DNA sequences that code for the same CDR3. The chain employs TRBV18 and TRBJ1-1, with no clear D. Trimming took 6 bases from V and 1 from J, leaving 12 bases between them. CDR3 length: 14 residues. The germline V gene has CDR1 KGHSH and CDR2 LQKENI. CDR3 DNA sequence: TGTGCCAGCTCCCCTCTAGGCAGGAACACTGAAGCTTTCTTT. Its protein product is CASSPLGRNTEAFF.

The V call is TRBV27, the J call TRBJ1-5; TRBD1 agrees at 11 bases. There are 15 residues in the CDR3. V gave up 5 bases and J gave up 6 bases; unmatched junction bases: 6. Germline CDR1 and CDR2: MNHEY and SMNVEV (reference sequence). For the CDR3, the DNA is TGTGCCAGCAGTGTCGCCGGGACAGGGGGTCAGCCCCAGCATTTT. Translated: CASSVAGTGGQPQHF.

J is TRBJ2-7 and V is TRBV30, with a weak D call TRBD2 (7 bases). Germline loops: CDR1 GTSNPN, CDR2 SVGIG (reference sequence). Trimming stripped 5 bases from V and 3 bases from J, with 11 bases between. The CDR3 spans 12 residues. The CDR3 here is CAWGGGFYEQYF. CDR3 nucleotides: TGTGCCTGGGGCGGGGGCTTCTACGAGCAGTACTTC.

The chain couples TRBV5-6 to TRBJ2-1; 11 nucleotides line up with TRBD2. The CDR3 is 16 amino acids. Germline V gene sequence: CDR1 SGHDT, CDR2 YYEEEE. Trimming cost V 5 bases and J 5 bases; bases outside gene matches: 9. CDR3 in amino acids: CASRKRGLAENNEQFF. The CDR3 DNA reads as TGTGCCAGCAGGAAAAGGGGACTAGCGGAAAACAATGAGCAGTTCTTC.

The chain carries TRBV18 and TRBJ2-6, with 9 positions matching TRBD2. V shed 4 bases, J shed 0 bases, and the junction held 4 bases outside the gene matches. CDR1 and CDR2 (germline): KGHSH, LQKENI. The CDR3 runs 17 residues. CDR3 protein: CASSQGLAISGANVLTF. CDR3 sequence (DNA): TGTGCCAGCTCACAGGGACTAGCCATCTCTGGGGCCAACGTCCTGACTTTC.

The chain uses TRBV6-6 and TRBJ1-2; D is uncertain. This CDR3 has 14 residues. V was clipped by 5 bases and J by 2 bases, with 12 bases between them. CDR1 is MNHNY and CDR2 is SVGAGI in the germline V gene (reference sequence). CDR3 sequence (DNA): TGTGCCAGCAGTCCCCGGGGAGAAAACTATGGCTACACCTTC. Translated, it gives CASSPRGENYGYTF.

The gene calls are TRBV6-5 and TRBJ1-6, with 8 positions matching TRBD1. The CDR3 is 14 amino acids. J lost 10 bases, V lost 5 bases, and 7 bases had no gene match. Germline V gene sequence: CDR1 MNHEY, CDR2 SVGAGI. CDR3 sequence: CASSLDRGESPLHF. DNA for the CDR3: TGTGCCAGCAGTCTCGACAGGGGAGAATCACCCCTCCACTTT.

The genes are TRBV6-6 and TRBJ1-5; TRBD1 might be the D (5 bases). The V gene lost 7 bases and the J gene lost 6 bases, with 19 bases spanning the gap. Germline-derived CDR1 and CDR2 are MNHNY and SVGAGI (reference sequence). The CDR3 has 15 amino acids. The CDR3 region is CASNPRGGMGQPQHF. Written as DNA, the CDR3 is TGTGCCAGCAATCCTCGGGGGGGAATGGGTCAGCCCCAGCATTTT.

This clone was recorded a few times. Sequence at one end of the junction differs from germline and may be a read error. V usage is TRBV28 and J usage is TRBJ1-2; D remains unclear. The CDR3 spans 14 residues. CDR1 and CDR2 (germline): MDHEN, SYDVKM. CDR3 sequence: CASSSSQRSYGYPF. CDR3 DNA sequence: TGTGCCAGCAGTTCTAGCCAACGGAGCTATGGCTACCCCTTC.

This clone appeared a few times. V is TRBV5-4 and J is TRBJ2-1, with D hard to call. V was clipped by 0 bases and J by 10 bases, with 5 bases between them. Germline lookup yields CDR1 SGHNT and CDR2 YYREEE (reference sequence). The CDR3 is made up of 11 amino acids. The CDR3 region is CASSLAEEQFF. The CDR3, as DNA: TGTGCCAGCAGCTTGGCCGAGGAGCAGTTCTTC.

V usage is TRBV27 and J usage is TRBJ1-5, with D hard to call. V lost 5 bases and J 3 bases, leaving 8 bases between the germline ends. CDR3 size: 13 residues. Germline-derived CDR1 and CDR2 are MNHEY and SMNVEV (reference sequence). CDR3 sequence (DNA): TGTGCCAGCAGTAGAGAAGCCAATCAGCCCCAGCATTTT. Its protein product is CASSREANQPQHF.

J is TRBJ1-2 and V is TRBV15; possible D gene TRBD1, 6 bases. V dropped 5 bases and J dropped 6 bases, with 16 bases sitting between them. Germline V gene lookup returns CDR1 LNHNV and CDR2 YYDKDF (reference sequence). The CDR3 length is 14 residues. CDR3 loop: CATSVLGGGNGYTF. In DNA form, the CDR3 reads TGTGCCACCAGCGTACTAGGGGGGGGCAATGGCTACACCTTC.

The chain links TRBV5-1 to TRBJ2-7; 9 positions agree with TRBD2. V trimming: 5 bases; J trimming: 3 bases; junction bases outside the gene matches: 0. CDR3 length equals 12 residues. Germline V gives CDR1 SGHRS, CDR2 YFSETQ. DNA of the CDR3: TGCGCCAGCAGACTAGCGGGCTACGAGCAGTACTTC. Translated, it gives CASRLAGYEQYF.

In DNA, the CDR3 is TGCGCCAGCAGCGTGCAGGGGATCTACAATGAGCAGTTCTTC. Translation: CASSVQGIYNEQFF. V is TRBV5-1 and J is TRBJ2-1; D is possibly TRBD1 (6 bases). The V and J ends lost 4 bases and 3 bases respectively, with 11 bases between them. Germline loops: CDR1 SGHRS, CDR2 YFSETQ. The CDR3 runs 14 residues.

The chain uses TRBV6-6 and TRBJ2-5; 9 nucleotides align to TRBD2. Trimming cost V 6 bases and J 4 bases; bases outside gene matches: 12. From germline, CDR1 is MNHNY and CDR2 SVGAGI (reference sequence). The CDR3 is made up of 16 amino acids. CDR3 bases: TGTGCCAGCAGGGGCCTAAGCGGGGGGACTCGAGAGACCCAGTACTTC. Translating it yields CASRGLSGGTRETQYF.

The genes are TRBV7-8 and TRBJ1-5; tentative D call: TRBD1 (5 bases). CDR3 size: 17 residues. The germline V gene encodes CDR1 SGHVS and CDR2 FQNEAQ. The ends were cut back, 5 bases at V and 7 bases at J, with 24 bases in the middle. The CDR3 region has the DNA TGTGCCAGCAGCCTCCGGGAGTATGGGGGAGGTAGACAGCCCCAGCATTTT. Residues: CASSLREYGGGRQPQHF.

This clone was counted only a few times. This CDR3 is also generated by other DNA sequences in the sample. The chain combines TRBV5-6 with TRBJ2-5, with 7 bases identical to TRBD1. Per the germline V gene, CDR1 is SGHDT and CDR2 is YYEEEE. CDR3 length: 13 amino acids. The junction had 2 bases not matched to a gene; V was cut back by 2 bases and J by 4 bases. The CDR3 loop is CASSLRTGETQYF. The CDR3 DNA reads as TGTGCCAGCAGCTTACGGACAGGAGAGACCCAGTACTTC.